Below are 15 T cell receptor beta chains sequenced from a single sample in a study of Ad26.COV2.S vaccination and SARS-CoV-2 variants. The sample's treatment: about 20 received Ad26.COV2.S at low or high dose, single or two shots; about 5 received placebo; per-sample allocation not given. Repertoires come from day 63 after the first vaccine or placebo injection. The protocol was immunoSEQ multiplex PCR, while the TCRdb copy is restricted to in-frame clones and leaves out a portion. The data contain 200,000 to 250,000 clones, 85% to 90% of them singletons. Specimen: peripheral blood, collected in a trial of Ad26.COV2.S vaccine versus placebo. All receptors derive from a person between 18 and 65 years old who received the Ad26.COV2.S COVID-19 vaccine or a placebo.

The chain couples TRBV24-1 to TRBJ2-1; D unresolved. CDR3 length equals 15 residues. Germline CDR1 and CDR2: KGHDR and SFDVKD. V was clipped by 3 bases and J by 0 bases, with 8 bases between them. The CDR3 reads CATSDDASSYNEQFF. The CDR3 DNA is TGTGCCACCAGTGATGACGCTAGCTCCTACAATGAGCAGTTCTTC.

This chain uses TRBV7-9 with TRBJ1-1; a weak D match, TRBD1 (6 bases). Trimming removed 3 bases at V and 8 bases at J, with 16 bases between. The CDR3 has 14 amino acids. Germline CDR1 and CDR2: SEHNR and FQNEAQ (reference sequence). The CDR3 loop reads CASSLATGSREAFF. The DNA of the CDR3 is TGTGCCAGCAGCTTGGCAACAGGGTCTAGGGAAGCTTTCTTT.

The J gene is TRBJ1-5, the V gene TRBV7-2, with 8 bases identical to TRBD1. V lost 2 bases and J lost 3; bases outside the gene matches: 6. Germline assignment: CDR1 SGHTA and CDR2 FQGNSA. This CDR3 has 16 residues. The CDR3: CASSLQGALVNQPQHF. In DNA form, the CDR3 reads TGTGCCAGCAGCTTACAGGGGGCGCTTGTCAATCAGCCCCAGCATTTT.

The V call is TRBV7-2, the J call TRBJ1-4, with D uncertain. This CDR3 has 13 residues. Germline V gene data show CDR1 as SGHTA and CDR2 as FQGNSA. Deletions cut 1 base from V and 6 bases from J, with 6 bases between. This chain's CDR3 is CASSLGVYEKLFF. The DNA for the CDR3 is TGTGCCAGCAGCTTAGGAGTTTATGAAAAACTGTTTTTT.

The chain couples TRBV10-3 to TRBJ2-7; D perhaps matches TRBD1 (6 bases). The CDR3 totals 16 residues. V gave up 0 bases and J gave up 1 base, with 13 bases separating them. Germline V lookup: CDR1 ENHRY, CDR2 SYGVKD. The CDR3 here is CAISESGKGHSYEQYF. CDR3 nucleotide sequence: TGTGCCATCAGTGAGTCGGGAAAGGGACATTCCTACGAGCAGTACTTC.

This chain connects TRBV4-1 to TRBJ2-2, with TRBD2 matching 14 bases. The CDR3 length is 18 residues. The ends lost 5 bases at V and 4 bases at J; junction bases unmatched: 9. Germline V gene data show CDR1 as MGHRA and CDR2 as YSYEKL. The CDR3 region has the DNA TGCGCCAGCAGCGGAACGGGACTAGCGGGAGCGGTCACCGGGGAGCTGTTTTTT. Protein product: CASSGTGLAGAVTGELFF.

A word on this clone: The sample carries other DNA sequences with the same CDR3. V is TRBV6-5 and J is TRBJ1-1; tentative D call: TRBD1 (6 bases). This CDR3 region has 13 residues. V was cut by 8 bases and J by 1 base, with 11 bases left in between. Germline V gives CDR1 MNHEY, CDR2 SVGAGI. CDR3: CASRRGSNTEAFF. The CDR3 DNA sequence: TGTGCCAGCCGAAGGGGGTCGAACACTGAAGCTTTCTTT.

The V call is TRBV28, the J call TRBJ1-6; D is unclear. The CDR3 is made up of 14 amino acids. Germline CDR1 and CDR2: MDHEN and SYDVKM. V lost 3 bases to trimming and J lost 6 bases, with 9 bases between them. The CDR3 protein is CASSLSGINSPLHF. DNA for the CDR3: TGTGCCAGCAGTTTGTCGGGGATTAATTCACCCCTCCACTTT.

This rearrangement joins TRBV5-1 to TRBJ2-3, with 15 bases fitting TRBD2. The CDR3 length is 18 residues. Germline V gene sequence: CDR1 SGHRS, CDR2 YFSETQ. Unmatched junction bases numbered 8, after V lost 4 bases and J lost 2 bases. In DNA, the CDR3 is TGCGCCAGCAGCCGGGGGACTAGCGGGGGGACCACCACAGATACGCAGTATTTT. This sequence encodes CASSRGTSGGTTTDTQYF. Full variable domain (outside the CDR3, taken from reference TRBV5-1 and TRBJ2-3): KAGVTQTPRYLIKTRGQQVTLSCSPISGHRSVSWYQQTPGQGLQFLFEYFSETQRNKGNFPGRFSGRQFSNSRSEMNVSTLELGDSALYLCASSRGTSGGTTTDTQYFGPGTRLTVL.

This chain links TRBV24-1 with TRBJ2-3; D may be TRBD2 (6 bases). Trimming removed 3 bases from V and 6 bases from J, with 24 bases in between. From germline, CDR1 is KGHDR and CDR2 SFDVKD. The CDR3 extends over 18 amino acids. CDR3 nucleotide sequence: TGTGCCACCAGTGATAAGAGGAATGTCGGGGGTAGTAGGGATACGCAGTATTTT. Translation: CATSDKRNVGGSRDTQYF.

This clone was recorded only once. The CDR3 DNA sequence: TGTGCCTGGAGCCAAAAAGCTGGGGGCGCTGGGTACGAGCAGTACTTC. Protein sequence: CAWSQKAGGAGYEQYF. The rearrangement links TRBV30 to TRBJ2-7; D is perhaps TRBD1 (6 bases). Germline lookup yields CDR1 GTSNPN and CDR2 SVGIG (reference sequence). The V end lost 3 bases, the J end lost 4 bases, and 22 bases lay between the germline ends. The CDR3 consists of 16 residues.

V is TRBV5-1 and J is TRBJ2-1; the D gene is possibly TRBD2 (6 bases). This CDR3 has 15 residues. V dropped 0 bases and J dropped 6 bases, with 13 bases sitting between them. Germline V gene sequence: CDR1 SGHRS, CDR2 YFSETQ. CDR3 nucleotide sequence: TGCGCCAGCAGCTTGGCCTTAACGACTAGCAATGAGCAGTTCTTC. This gives the protein CASSLALTTSNEQFF.

The CDR3 DNA reads as TGTGCCAGCAGTCCACATCTGCTAGCTAACTATGGCTACACCTTC. This gives the protein CASSPHLLANYGYTF. This rearrangement joins TRBV28 to TRBJ1-2; the D is unclear. Trimming took off 5 bases at V and 0 bases at J, with 13 bases between the two ends. CDR3 length: 15 amino acids. Germline V gene lookup returns CDR1 MDHEN and CDR2 SYDVKM.

This rearrangement joins TRBV28 to TRBJ2-7; 9 bases line up with TRBD1. Germline lookup yields CDR1 MDHEN and CDR2 SYDVKM. The J segment lost 1 base and the V segment lost 0 bases, leaving 1 base of the junction unmatched. The CDR3 spans 15 residues. The CDR3 loop is CASSLWGTGSYEQYF. The CDR3 DNA reads as TGTGCCAGCAGTTTATGGGGGACAGGGTCCTACGAGCAGTACTTC. Full variable domain (remainder filled in from reference TRBV28 and TRBJ2-7): DVKVTQSSRYLVKRTGEKVFLECVQDMDHENMFWYRQDPGLGLRLIYFSYDVKMKEKGDIPEGYSVSREKKERFSLILESASTNQTSMYLCASSLWGTGSYEQYFGPGTRLTVT.

The V and J genes are TRBV5-4 and TRBJ2-5; 15 bases map to TRBD2. With V trimmed by 4 bases and J by 5 bases, 9 bases remained unmatched. CDR1 is SGHNT and CDR2 is YYREEE in the germline V gene (reference sequence). CDR3 length: 17 amino acids. The CDR3 reads CASSHGLAGGYWETQYF. Here the CDR3 DNA reads TGTGCCAGCAGCCACGGACTAGCGGGAGGGTATTGGGAGACCCAGTACTTC.